This section outlines one T cell receptor beta chain sequence together with its context. The antigen remains undetermined. The junction departs from the called germline gene at one end, perhaps through a read error. Each diagnosis was grounded in clinical symptoms, serum thyroxine and TRAb, thyroid ultrasound, and orbital computed tomography. This entry is derived from a study of T cells in Graves' hyperthyroidism and ophthalmopathy. Study-wide results and limits: Blood held most thyroid clonotypes expanded above 0.001 frequency.

RNA transcripts yielded amplified TCR beta CDR3 regions. Researchers ran a first-round RT-PCR on the TCR CDR3 using the HTBI primer set. TCRdb reprocessed the multiplex PCR reads with MiXCR, giving one entry per CDR3 protein. The data contain hundreds of thousands of distinct CDR3 sequences, under 60% of them singletons. Germline lookup yields CDR1 SGHNT and CDR2 YYREEE (reference sequence). The CDR3 runs 16 residues. The rearrangement links TRBV5-4 to TRBJ1-1; no definite D call. The sequence derives from a woman younger than 35 with Graves' hyperthyroidism. The sequencing input was peripheral blood or thyroid tissue (not recorded which). CDR3 region: CASSLDLGRTNTETFF. CDR3 sequence (DNA): TGTGCCAGCAGCTTGGATCTGGGGAGGACGAACACTGAAACTTTCTTT.